The clone carrying this TCR beta chain was counted at least ten times. This record comes from a study of blood T cell repertoires in COVID-19. Study information: Spain, Italy and the United States supplied samples that represented acute and convalescent COVID-19. The analysed material was cDNA or gDNA that came from T cells, B-cell-depleted T cells, or PBMCs.

Study processing details: Estimated nucleated cell counts came from reference gene primer amplification. TCRdb keeps only in-frame clones here, not all; method: immunoSEQ multiplex PCR. V, J and clone size are those of that table, while D and trimming were read from the DNA. This table holds 240,000 or so clones, 75% to 90% found once. Germline lookup yields CDR1 ENHRY and CDR2 SYGVKD. The CDR3 consists of 13 residues. Trimming took 2 bases from V and 1 from J, leaving 6 bases between them. Specimen: peripheral blood. The TCR sequence derives from a woman aged 60 to 75 with active or convalescent COVID-19. This chain uses TRBV10-3 with TRBJ2-7, with D tentatively TRBD2 (6 bases). CDR3 sequence (DNA): TGTGCCATCAGTGAGGGGGGGTCCTACGAGCAGTACTTC. Translating it yields CAISEGGSYEQYF.